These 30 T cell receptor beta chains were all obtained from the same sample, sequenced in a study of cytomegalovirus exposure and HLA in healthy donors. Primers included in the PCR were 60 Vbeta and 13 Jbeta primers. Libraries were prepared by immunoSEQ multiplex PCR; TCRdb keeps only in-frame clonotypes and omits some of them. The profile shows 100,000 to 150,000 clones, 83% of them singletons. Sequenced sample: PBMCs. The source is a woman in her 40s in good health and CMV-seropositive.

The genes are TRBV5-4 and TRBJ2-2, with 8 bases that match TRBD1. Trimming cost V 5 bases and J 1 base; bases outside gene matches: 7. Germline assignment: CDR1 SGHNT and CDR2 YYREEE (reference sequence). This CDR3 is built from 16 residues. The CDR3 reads CASSPSGTGNTGELFF. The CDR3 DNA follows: TGTGCCAGCAGTCCCTCCGGGACAGGGAACACCGGGGAGCTGTTTTTT.

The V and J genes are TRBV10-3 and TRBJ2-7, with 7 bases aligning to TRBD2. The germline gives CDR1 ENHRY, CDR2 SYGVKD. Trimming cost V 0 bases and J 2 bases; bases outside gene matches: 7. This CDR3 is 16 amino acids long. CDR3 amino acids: CAISESMGGMAYEQYF. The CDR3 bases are TGTGCCATCAGTGAGTCGATGGGGGGGATGGCCTACGAGCAGTACTTC.

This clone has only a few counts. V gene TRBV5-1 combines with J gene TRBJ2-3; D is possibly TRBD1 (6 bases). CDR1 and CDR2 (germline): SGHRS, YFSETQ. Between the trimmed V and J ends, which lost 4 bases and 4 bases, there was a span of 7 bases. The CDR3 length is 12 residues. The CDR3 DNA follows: TGCGCCAGCAGCGGGGGCGCAGATACGCAGTATTTT. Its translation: CASSGGADTQYF.

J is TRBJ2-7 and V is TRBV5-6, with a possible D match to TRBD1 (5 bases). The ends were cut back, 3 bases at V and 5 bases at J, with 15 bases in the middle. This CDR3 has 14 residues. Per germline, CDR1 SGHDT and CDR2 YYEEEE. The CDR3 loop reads CASSSSSARDEQYF. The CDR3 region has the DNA TGTGCCAGCAGCTCGTCAAGCGCCAGGGACGAGCAGTACTTC. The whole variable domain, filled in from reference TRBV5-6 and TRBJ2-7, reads DAGVTQSPTHLIKTRGQQVTLRCSPKSGHDTVSWYQQALGQGPQFIFQYYEEEERQRGNFPDRFSGHQFPNYSSELNVNALLLGDSALYLCASSSSSARDEQYFGPGTRLTVT.

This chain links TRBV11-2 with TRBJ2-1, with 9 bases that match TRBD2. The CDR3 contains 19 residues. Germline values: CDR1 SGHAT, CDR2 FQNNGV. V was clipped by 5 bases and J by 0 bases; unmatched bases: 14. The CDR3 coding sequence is TGTGCCAGCAGCCACAGGCCCCTAGCGGGACAGAGCTCCTACAATGAGCAGTTCTTC. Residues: CASSHRPLAGQSSYNEQFF. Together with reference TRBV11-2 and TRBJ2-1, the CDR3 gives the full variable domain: EAGVAQSPRYKIIEKRQSVAFWCNPISGHATLYWYQQILGQGPKLLIQFQNNGVVDDSQLPKDRFSAERLKGVDSTLKIQPAKLEDSAVYLCASSHRPLAGQSSYNEQFFGPGTRLTVL.

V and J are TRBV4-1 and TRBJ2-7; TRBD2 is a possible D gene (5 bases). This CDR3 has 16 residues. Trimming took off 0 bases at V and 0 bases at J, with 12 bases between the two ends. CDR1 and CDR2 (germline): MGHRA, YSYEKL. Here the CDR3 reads CASSQEDPGSSYEQYF. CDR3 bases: TGCGCCAGCAGCCAAGAGGATCCGGGGAGCTCCTACGAGCAGTACTTC.

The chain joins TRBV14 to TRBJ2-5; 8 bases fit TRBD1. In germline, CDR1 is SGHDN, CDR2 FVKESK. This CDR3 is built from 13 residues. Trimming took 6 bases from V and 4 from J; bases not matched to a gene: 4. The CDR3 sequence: CASRQQGGETQYF. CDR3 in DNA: TGTGCCAGCAGACAACAGGGGGGAGAGACCCAGTACTTC. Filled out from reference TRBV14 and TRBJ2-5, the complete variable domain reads EAGVTQFPSHSVIEKGQTVTLRCDPISGHDNLYWYRRVMGKEIKFLLHFVKESKQDESGMPNNRFLAERTGGTYSTLKVQPAELEDSGVYFCASRQQGGETQYFGPGTRLLVL.

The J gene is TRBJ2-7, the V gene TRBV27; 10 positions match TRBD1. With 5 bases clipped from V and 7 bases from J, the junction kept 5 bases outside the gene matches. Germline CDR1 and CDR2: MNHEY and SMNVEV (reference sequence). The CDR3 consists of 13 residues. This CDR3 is CASSDRGPREQYF. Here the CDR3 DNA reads TGTGCCAGCAGTGACAGGGGGCCGCGGGAGCAGTACTTC.

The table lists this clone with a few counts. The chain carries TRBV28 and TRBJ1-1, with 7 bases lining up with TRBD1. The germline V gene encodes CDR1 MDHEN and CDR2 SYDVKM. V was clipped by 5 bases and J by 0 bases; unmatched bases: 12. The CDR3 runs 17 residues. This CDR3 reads CASSQRTGKSMNTEAFF. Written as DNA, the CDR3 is TGTGCCAGCAGTCAACGGACAGGAAAAAGCATGAACACTGAAGCTTTCTTT. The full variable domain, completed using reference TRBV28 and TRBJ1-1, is DVKVTQSSRYLVKRTGEKVFLECVQDMDHENMFWYRQDPGLGLRLIYFSYDVKMKEKGDIPEGYSVSREKKERFSLILESASTNQTSMYLCASSQRTGKSMNTEAFFGQGTRLTVV.

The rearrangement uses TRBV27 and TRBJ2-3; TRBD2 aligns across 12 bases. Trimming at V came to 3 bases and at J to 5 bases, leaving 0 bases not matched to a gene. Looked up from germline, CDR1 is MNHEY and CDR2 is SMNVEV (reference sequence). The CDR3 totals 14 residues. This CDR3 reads CASSLTSGRDTQYF. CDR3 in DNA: TGTGCCAGCAGTTTGACTAGCGGGAGAGATACGCAGTATTTT.

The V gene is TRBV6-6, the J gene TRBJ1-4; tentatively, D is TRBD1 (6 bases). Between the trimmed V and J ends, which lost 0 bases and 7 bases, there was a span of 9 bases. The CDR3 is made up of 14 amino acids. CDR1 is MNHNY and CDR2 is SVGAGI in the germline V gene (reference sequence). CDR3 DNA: TGTGCCAGCAGTTACTCAGGGGGTATTGAAAAACTGTTTTTT. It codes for CASSYSGGIEKLFF.

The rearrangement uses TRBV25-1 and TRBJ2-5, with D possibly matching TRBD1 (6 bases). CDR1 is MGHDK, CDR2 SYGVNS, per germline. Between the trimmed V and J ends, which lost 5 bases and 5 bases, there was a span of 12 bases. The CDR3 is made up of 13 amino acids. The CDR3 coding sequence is TGTGCCAGCAGTCCAGGGGCGGAGGAGACCCAGTACTTC. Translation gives CASSPGAEETQYF.

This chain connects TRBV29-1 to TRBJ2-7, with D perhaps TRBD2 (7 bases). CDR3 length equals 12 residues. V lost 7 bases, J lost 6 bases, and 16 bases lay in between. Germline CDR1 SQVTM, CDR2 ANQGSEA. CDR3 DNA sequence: TGCAGCGCCGGGTGGGGAGGGGGCGAGCAGTACTTC. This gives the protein CSAGWGGGEQYF.

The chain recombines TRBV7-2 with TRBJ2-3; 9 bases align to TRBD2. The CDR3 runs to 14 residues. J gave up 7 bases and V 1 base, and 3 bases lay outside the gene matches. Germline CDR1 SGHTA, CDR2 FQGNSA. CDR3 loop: CASSLEPSGNTQYF. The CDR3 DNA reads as TGTGCCAGCAGCTTAGAGCCTAGCGGGAATACGCAGTATTTT.

CDR3 nucleotide sequence: TGTGCCAGCTCACCCTTGGGGACAGCACCTCACGAGCAGTACTTC. As protein: CASSPLGTAPHEQYF. The chain combines TRBV18 with TRBJ2-7; TRBD1 agrees at 7 bases. This CDR3 comprises 15 residues. The V gene end was trimmed by 3 bases and the J gene end by 5 bases; junction bases not matched to a gene: 10. Germline CDR1 reads KGHSH; CDR2 reads LQKENI. Variable domain in full (rest from reference TRBV18 and TRBJ2-7): NAGVMQNPRHLVRRRGQEARLRCSPMKGHSHVYWYRQLPEEGLKFMVYLQKENIIDESGMPKERFSAEFPKEGPSILRIQQVVRGDSAAYFCASSPLGTAPHEQYFGPGTRLTVT.

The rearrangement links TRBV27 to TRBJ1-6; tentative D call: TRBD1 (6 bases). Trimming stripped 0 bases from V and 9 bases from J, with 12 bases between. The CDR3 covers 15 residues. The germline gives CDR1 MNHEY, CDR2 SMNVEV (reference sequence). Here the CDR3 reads CASSLSSGVGSPLHF. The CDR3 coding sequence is TGTGCCAGCAGTTTATCATCAGGGGTAGGTTCACCCCTCCACTTT.

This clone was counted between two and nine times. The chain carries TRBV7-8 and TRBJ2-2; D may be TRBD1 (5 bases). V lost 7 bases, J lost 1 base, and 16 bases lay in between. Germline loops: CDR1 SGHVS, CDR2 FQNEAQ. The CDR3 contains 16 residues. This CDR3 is CASINGSRGNTGELFF. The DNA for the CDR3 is TGTGCCAGCATCAATGGGTCTAGGGGGAACACCGGGGAGCTGTTTTTT. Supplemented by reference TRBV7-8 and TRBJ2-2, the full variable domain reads GAGVSQSPRYKVAKRGQDVALRCDPISGHVSLFWYQQALGQGPEFLTYFQNEAQLDKSGLPSDRFFAERPEGSVSTLKIQRTQQEDSAVYLCASINGSRGNTGELFFGEGSRLTVL.

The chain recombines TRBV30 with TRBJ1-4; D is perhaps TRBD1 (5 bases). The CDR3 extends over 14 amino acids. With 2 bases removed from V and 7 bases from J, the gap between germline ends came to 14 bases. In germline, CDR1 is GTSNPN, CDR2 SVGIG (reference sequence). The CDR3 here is CAWSIGGTAEKLFF. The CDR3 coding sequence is TGTGCCTGGAGTATTGGGGGGACTGCTGAAAAACTGTTTTTT.

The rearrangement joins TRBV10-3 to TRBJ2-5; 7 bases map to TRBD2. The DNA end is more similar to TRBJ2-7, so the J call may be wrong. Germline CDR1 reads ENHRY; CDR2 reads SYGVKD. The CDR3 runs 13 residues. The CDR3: CAISEGLAYEQYF. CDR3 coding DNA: TGTGCCATCAGTGAAGGACTAGCCTACGAGCAGTACTTC.

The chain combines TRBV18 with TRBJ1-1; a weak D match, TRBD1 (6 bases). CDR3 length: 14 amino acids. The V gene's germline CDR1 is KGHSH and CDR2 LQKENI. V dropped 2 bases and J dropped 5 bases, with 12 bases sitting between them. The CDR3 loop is CASSPTQGTTEAFF. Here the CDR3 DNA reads TGTGCCAGCTCACCAACTCAGGGGACAACTGAAGCTTTCTTT. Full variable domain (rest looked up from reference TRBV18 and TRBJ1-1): NAGVMQNPRHLVRRRGQEARLRCSPMKGHSHVYWYRQLPEEGLKFMVYLQKENIIDESGMPKERFSAEFPKEGPSILRIQQVVRGDSAAYFCASSPTQGTTEAFFGQGTRLTVV.

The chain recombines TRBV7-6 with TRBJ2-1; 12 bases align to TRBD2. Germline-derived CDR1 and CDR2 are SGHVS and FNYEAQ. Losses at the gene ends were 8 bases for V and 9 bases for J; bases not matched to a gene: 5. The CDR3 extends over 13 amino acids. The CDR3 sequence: CASAGLAGPEQFF. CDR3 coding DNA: TGTGCCAGCGCGGGACTAGCGGGTCCTGAGCAGTTCTTC.

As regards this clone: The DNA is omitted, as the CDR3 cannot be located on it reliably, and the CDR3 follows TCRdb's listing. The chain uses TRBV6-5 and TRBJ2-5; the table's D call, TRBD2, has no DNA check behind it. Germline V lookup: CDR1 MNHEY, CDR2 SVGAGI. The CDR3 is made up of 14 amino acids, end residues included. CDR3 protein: CASSSSGGQETQYF.

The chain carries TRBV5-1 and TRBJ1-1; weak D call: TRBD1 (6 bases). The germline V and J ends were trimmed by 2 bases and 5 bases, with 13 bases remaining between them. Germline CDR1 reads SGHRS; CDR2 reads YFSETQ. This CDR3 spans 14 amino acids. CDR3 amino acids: CASSLKGGATEAFF. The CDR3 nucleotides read TGCGCCAGCAGCTTAAAAGGGGGTGCGACTGAAGCTTTCTTT.

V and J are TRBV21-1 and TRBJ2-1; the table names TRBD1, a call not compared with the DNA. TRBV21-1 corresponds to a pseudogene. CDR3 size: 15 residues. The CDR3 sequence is CASSAPGTPNNEQFF. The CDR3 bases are TGTGCCAGCAGCGCCCCCGGGACACCCAACAATGAGCAGTTCTTC.

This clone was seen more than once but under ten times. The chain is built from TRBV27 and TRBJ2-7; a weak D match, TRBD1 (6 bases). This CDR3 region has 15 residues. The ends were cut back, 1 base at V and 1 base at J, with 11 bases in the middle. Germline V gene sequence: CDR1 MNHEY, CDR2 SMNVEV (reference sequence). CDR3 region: CASSLWAGDSYEQYF. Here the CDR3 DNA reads TGTGCCAGCAGTTTATGGGCAGGGGATTCCTACGAGCAGTACTTC.

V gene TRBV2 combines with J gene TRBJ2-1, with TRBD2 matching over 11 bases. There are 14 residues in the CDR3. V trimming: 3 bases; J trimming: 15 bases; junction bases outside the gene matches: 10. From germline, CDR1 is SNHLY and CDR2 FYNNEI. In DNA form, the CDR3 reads TGTGCCAGCAGTGATCGGAGACTAGCGGGACGCGGGTTCTTC. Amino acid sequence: CASSDRRLAGRGFF.

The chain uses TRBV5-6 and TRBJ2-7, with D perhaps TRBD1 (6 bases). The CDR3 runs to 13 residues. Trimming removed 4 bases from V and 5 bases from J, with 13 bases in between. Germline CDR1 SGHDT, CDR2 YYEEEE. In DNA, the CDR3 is TGTGCCAGCAGCCCGATAGAGGGGGACGAGCAGTACTTC. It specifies CASSPIEGDEQYF.

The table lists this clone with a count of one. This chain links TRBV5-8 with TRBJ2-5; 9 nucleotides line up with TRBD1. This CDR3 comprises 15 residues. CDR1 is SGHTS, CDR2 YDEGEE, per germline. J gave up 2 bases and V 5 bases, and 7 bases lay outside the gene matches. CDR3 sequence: CASRFGTGYQETQYF. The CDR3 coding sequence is TGTGCCAGCAGATTCGGGACAGGGTATCAAGAGACCCAGTACTTC.

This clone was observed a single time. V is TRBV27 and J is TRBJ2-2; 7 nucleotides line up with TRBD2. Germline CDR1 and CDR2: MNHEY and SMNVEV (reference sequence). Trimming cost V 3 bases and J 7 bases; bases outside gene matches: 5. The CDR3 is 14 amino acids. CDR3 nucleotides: TGTGCCAGCAGTTTCGGCGGGGGATACGGGGAGCTGTTTTTT. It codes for CASSFGGGYGELFF.

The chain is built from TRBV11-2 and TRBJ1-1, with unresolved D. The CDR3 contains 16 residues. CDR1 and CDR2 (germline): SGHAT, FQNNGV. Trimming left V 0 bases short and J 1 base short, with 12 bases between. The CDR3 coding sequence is TGTGCCAGCAGCTTAGATTCGGTCCCAGGGAACACTGAAGCTTTCTTT. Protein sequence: CASSLDSVPGNTEAFF.